This T cell receptor beta chain is from a study of CD8+CD57+ T cells in acquired aplastic anemia. Patients selected for sequencing had displayed CD8+CD57+ cell expansion by flow cytometry. The CDR3 is 16 residues long. Germline V gives CDR1 LGHNA, CDR2 YSLEER. The V and J ends lost 1 base and 2 bases, in that order; junction bases with no gene match: 3. It was genomic DNA that served as the template for profiling TCR beta VDJ and CDR3. One entry per CDR3 protein results from TCRdb running MiXCR on the reads. The sample lists approximately 130,000 distinct CDR3 sequences; less than 50% were seen once. The sample was sorted CD4+, CD8+, or CD8+CD57+ T cells (not recorded which) from PBMCs. The chain links TRBV4-3 to TRBJ2-3; 10 bases map to TRBD2. This TCR came from a human donor with aplastic anemia. CDR3 loop: CASSQGAGGITDTQYF. CDR3 nucleotides: TGCGCCAGCAGCCAAGGAGCGGGGGGGATCACAGATACGCAGTATTTT.